Listed below are T cell receptor beta chains from one sample, sequenced in a study of blood T cell repertoires in COVID-19. Using immunoSEQ multiplex PCR, the repertoire was profiled, and TCRdb retains in-frame clones only, with some absent. The sample lists approximately 170,000 clones, around four fifths occurring once. The sequencing sample was made of peripheral blood. The receptors were gathered from a woman of 80 years or more with COVID-19, enrolled during active disease. CDR3s include the opening cysteine and the closing phenylalanine or tryptophan. D genes are given only for firm matches. Expanded clones get a size class; other rows say once, few or many, or leave the size out.

>TRBV19|TRBJ2-3|NA|NA
CASSIAVPGDTQYF
TGTGCCAGTAGTATAGCAGTACCTGGCGATACGCAGTATTTT
>TRBV5-1|TRBJ2-6|NA|NA
CASSAQQGTGANVLTF
TGCGCCAGCAGCGCACAACAGGGAACTGGGGCCAACGTCCTGACTTTC
>TRBV19|TRBJ2-5|NA|TRBD1
CASSSQGFSETQYF
TGTGCCAGTAGCTCACAGGGGTTTAGCGAGACCCAGTACTTC
>TRBV5-1|TRBJ1-5|NA|NA
CASSPSGQPQHF
TGCGCCAGCAGCCCCTCCGGGCAGCCCCAGCATTTT
>TRBV6-5|TRBJ1-2|NA|NA
CASGLEGGYGYTF
TGTGCCAGCGGACTGGAGGGTGGCTATGGCTACACCTTC
>TRBV2|TRBJ2-6|NA|NA
CASSNSARSGANVLTF
TGTGCCAGCAGTAATTCAGCTAGGTCTGGGGCCAACGTCCTGACTTTC
>TRBV6-5|TRBJ1-2|NA|NA
CASSPSGLFNYGYTF
TGTGCCAGCAGTCCGTCGGGACTTTTTAACTATGGCTACACCTTC
>TRBV27|TRBJ2-1|NA|TRBD2
CASSLYVAGGSYNEQFF
TGTGCCAGCAGTTTATATGTAGCGGGAGGCTCCTACAATGAGCAGTTCTTC
>TRBV6-5|TRBJ1-2|NA|NA
CASTRVPNYGYTF
TGTGCCAGCACCAGGGTCCCCAACTATGGCTACACCTTC
>TRBV5-1|TRBJ2-3|few|NA
CASSPSGARTDTQYF
TGCGCCAGCAGCCCTTCAGGGGCCCGCACAGATACGCAGTATTTT
>TRBV7-3|TRBJ1-3|once|NA
CASSLNQGIGNTIYF
TGTGCCAGCAGCTTAAATCAGGGGATTGGAAACACCATATATTTT
>TRBV12-3/TRBV12-4|TRBJ2-3|NA|NA
CASREVGGATQYF
TGTGCCAGCAGGGAGGTTGGGGGGGCGACGCAGTATTTT
>TRBV7-9|TRBJ1-3|NA|TRBD1
CASTGQGLSSGNTIYF
TGTGCCAGCACAGGACAGGGGCTATCTTCTGGAAACACCATATATTTT
>TRBV9|TRBJ2-5|NA|TRBD2
CASSVGTSGGGRQETQYF
TGTGCCAGCAGCGTAGGGACTAGCGGGGGAGGCAGGCAAGAGACCCAGTACTTC
>TRBV7-6|TRBJ2-7|NA|NA
CASSLESSGNSYEQYF
TGTGCCAGCAGCTTAGAATCATCGGGAAATTCCTACGAGCAGTACTTC
>TRBV4-2|TRBJ2-7|few|TRBD2
CASSHRPPTAGGPYEQYF
TGTGCCAGCAGCCACCGACCCCCTACAGCGGGGGGACCCTACGAGCAGTACTTC
>TRBV28|TRBJ2-5|NA|TRBD1
CASSSTGDQETQYF
TGTGCCAGCAGTTCCACAGGGGACCAAGAGACCCAGTACTTC
>TRBV7-2|TRBJ2-1|NA|NA
CASSLDSRQAVNEQFF
TGTGCCAGCAGCTTAGATAGCCGACAGGCCGTCAATGAGCAGTTCTTC
>TRBV5-1|TRBJ1-5|once|NA
CASSPGGTGANQPQHF
TGCGCCAGCAGCCCGGGGGGGACTGGGGCCAATCAGCCCCAGCATTTT
>TRBV12-3/TRBV12-4|TRBJ1-2|NA|NA
CASSFRDYGYTF
TGTGCCAGCAGTTTCCGGGATTATGGCTACACCTTC
>TRBV5-1|TRBJ1-1|NA|NA
CASSLAAGQGTEAFF
TGCGCCAGCAGCTTGGCCGCAGGTCAGGGGACTGAAGCTTTCTTT
>TRBV18|TRBJ1-2|NA|NA
CASSPPPPGGYGYTF
TGTGCCAGCTCACCACCTCCCCCGGGTGGCTATGGCTACACCTTC
>TRBV7-9|TRBJ2-1|NA|TRBD1
CASSLPTGANEQFF
TGTGCCAGCAGCTTACCGACAGGGGCCAATGAGCAGTTCTTC
>TRBV27|TRBJ2-1|NA|NA
CASSPGWNEQFF
TGTGCCAGCAGTCCGGGGTGGAATGAGCAGTTCTTC
>TRBV9|TRBJ2-5|NA|TRBD2
CASLILAGKETQYF
TGTGCCAGCCTTATCCTAGCGGGGAAAGAGACCCAGTACTTC
>TRBV5-1|TRBJ2-3|NA|NA
CASSLASLDTQYF
TGCGCCAGCAGCTTGGCGTCTTTGGATACGCAGTATTTT
>TRBV18|TRBJ1-4|NA|NA
CASSPGPGMGHEKLFF
TGTGCCAGCTCACCGGGTCCCGGCATGGGGCATGAAAAACTGTTTTTT
>TRBV6-5|TRBJ2-1|NA|NA
CASSYVRRVSYNEQFF
TGTGCCAGCAGTTATGTACGGCGGGTGTCCTACAATGAGCAGTTCTTC
>TRBV2|TRBJ1-5|NA|NA
CASSELSRQPQHF
TGTGCCAGCAGTGAACTCTCTCGGCAGCCCCAGCATTTT
>TRBV6-5|TRBJ2-3|NA|NA
CASKVGLGTDTQYF
TGTGCCAGCAAGGTAGGCCTAGGCACAGATACGCAGTATTTT
>TRBV27|TRBJ2-2|NA|TRBD1
CASSQTGGRAGELFF
TGTGCCAGCAGTCAGACAGGGGGCCGGGCCGGGGAGCTGTTTTTT
>TRBV14|TRBJ1-5|NA|TRBD1
CASSRGQAQPQHF
TGTGCCAGCAGCCGGGGACAGGCGCAGCCCCAGCATTTT
>TRBV5-1|TRBJ1-5|NA|TRBD1
CASSPGTERDMPQHF
TGCGCCAGCAGCCCGGGGACAGAAAGAGATATGCCCCAGCATTTT
>TRBV10-1|TRBJ1-2|NA|TRBD1
CASSPRTGASYTF
TGCGCCAGCAGCCCCAGGACAGGGGCGAGCTACACCTTC
>TRBV5-4|TRBJ2-7|NA|TRBD2
CASSRVLAGSTYEQYF
TGTGCCAGCAGCCGTGTCCTAGCGGGAAGCACCTACGAGCAGTACTTC
>TRBV12-3/TRBV12-4|TRBJ2-5|NA|TRBD1
CASSYRGEETQYF
TGTGCCAGCAGTTACAGGGGAGAAGAGACCCAGTACTTC
>TRBV18|TRBJ2-7|NA|TRBD2
CASSPRRGGEQYF
TGTGCCAGCTCACCACGACGGGGGGGCGAGCAGTACTTC
>TRBV7-6|TRBJ2-7|NA|TRBD2
CASSTSGEQYF
TGTGCCAGCAGCACTAGCGGCGAGCAGTACTTC
>TRBV18|TRBJ2-1|NA|TRBD2
CASSLAGGPDNEQFF
TGTGCCAGCTCACTAGCGGGGGGGCCTGACAATGAGCAGTTCTTC
>TRBV28|TRBJ1-2|NA|NA
CASTRPGNYGYTF
TGTGCCAGCACCAGGCCAGGGAACTATGGCTACACCTTC
>TRBV3-1/TRBV3-2|TRBJ1-1|NA|NA
CASSQESVNTEAFF
TGTGCCAGCAGCCAAGAAAGCGTGAACACTGAAGCTTTCTTT
>TRBV5-1|TRBJ2-1|NA|NA
CASSPAGRDQYNEQFF
TGCGCCAGCAGCCCCGCAGGGCGGGACCAATACAATGAGCAGTTCTTC
>TRBV18|TRBJ2-2|NA|TRBD1
CASSPGQGALNTGELFF
TGTGCCAGCTCCCCTGGACAGGGGGCATTGAACACCGGGGAGCTGTTTTTT
>TRBV5-6|TRBJ1-1|NA|NA
CASSLDPTLASEAFF
TGTGCCAGCAGCTTGGACCCGACATTGGCGTCCGAAGCTTTCTTT
>TRBV29-1|TRBJ1-1|NA|NA
CSVAAGSNTEAFF
TGCAGCGTTGCGGCGGGGTCGAACACTGAAGCTTTCTTT
>TRBV5-4|TRBJ1-1|few|TRBD1
CASSQTGTGRSEAFF
TGTGCCAGCAGCCAGACCGGGACAGGGAGGTCTGAAGCTTTCTTT
>TRBV5-4|TRBJ1-1|NA|NA
CASSLPRNTEAFF
TGTGCCAGCAGCCTACCAAGGAACACTGAAGCTTTCTTT
>TRBV9|TRBJ1-1|once|NA
CASSGSGDPLRALRVFF
TGTGCCAGCAGCGGTTCGGGGGACCCCTTGAGGGCCCTACGTGTTTTCTTT
>TRBV7-8|TRBJ2-5|NA|NA
CASSRQETQYF
TGTGCCAGCAGTCGCCAAGAGACCCAGTACTTC
>TRBV5-3|TRBJ2-3|NA|TRBD2
CARSLLTGTSGGTTDTQYF
TGTGCCAGAAGCTTATTAACCGGGACTAGCGGGGGGACCACAGATACGCAGTATTTT
>TRBV18|TRBJ1-6|few|NA
CASSPKQPSDNSPLHF
TGTGCCAGCTCACCGAAACAGCCCTCGGATAATTCACCCCTCCACTTT
>TRBV6-1|TRBJ1-4|NA|TRBD1
CASSEWDSNEKLFF
TGTGCCAGCAGTGAATGGGACAGTAATGAAAAACTGTTTTTT
>TRBV27|TRBJ1-1|NA|TRBD1
CASSVGQGARNTEAFF
TGTGCCAGCAGTGTTGGACAGGGGGCGAGGAACACTGAAGCTTTCTTT